A selection of T cell receptor beta chains follows, all from one sample in a study of blood T cell repertoires in COVID-19. The data were produced by immunoSEQ multiplex PCR, yet TCRdb's version contains in-frame clones alone and is incomplete. The profile shows 70,000 to 95,000 clones, 85% to 95% of them singletons. The sequencing sample was made of peripheral blood. The receptors originated from a woman in her sixties with active COVID-19. Both conserved end residues are part of each CDR3. Fields, in order: D gene, V gene, clone size, J gene, CDR3 DNA, CDR3 protein. A D gene is named only where the DNA matches it firmly. Size is stated for part of the rows, as once, few or many counts, or as a class when the clone is expanded.

d_gene: -; v_gene: TRBV5-1; abundance: -; j_gene: TRBJ2-7; CDR3nt: TGCGCCAGCAGCTTGGGTTCCAGTTCCTACGAGCAGTACTTC; CDR3aa: CASSLGSSSYEQYF
d_gene: -; v_gene: TRBV28; abundance: once; j_gene: TRBJ1-1; CDR3nt: TGTGCCAGCACCCTCAGGGTCGATCGGACTGAAGCTTTCTTT; CDR3aa: CASTLRVDRTEAFF
d_gene: -; v_gene: TRBV5-1; abundance: -; j_gene: TRBJ1-1; CDR3nt: TGCGCCAGCAGCTTGGCCAAAGGCGGGTACACTGAAGCTTTCTTT; CDR3aa: CASSLAKGGYTEAFF
d_gene: TRBD2; v_gene: TRBV5-1; abundance: -; j_gene: TRBJ2-1; CDR3nt: TGCGCCAGCAGCGTAGTAGCGGGAGGGGGCTACAATGAGCAGTTCTTC; CDR3aa: CASSVVAGGGYNEQFF
d_gene: TRBD1; v_gene: TRBV30; abundance: -; j_gene: TRBJ1-4; CDR3nt: TGTGCCTGGAGCGTAGGGGGCTATAGAGGGAATGAAAAACTGTTTTTT; CDR3aa: CAWSVGGYRGNEKLFF
d_gene: -; v_gene: TRBV7-9; abundance: -; j_gene: TRBJ2-5; CDR3nt: TGTGCCAGCCGGCCGGGGGACCAAGAGACCCAGTACTTC; CDR3aa: CASRPGDQETQYF
d_gene: TRBD1; v_gene: TRBV6-5; abundance: -; j_gene: TRBJ1-2; CDR3nt: TGTGCCAGCAGTACCCCCGGGACAGCATATGGCTACACCTTC; CDR3aa: CASSTPGTAYGYTF
d_gene: -; v_gene: TRBV28; abundance: -; j_gene: TRBJ1-5; CDR3nt: TGTGCCAGCAGTGGCCTATCGGGGTCCAATCAGCCCCAGCATTTT; CDR3aa: CASSGLSGSNQPQHF
d_gene: -; v_gene: TRBV4-3; abundance: once; j_gene: TRBJ2-1; CDR3nt: TGCGCCAGCAGCCCCTATCCGTCCCGGGGGATCCTTTACAATGAGCAGTTCTTC; CDR3aa: CASSPYPSRGILYNEQFF
d_gene: -; v_gene: TRBV2; abundance: -; j_gene: TRBJ1-1; CDR3nt: TGTGCCAGCAGTGACAGGTCAACCGTAGCTGAAGCTTTCTTT; CDR3aa: CASSDRSTVAEAFF
d_gene: -; v_gene: TRBV29-1; abundance: -; j_gene: TRBJ1-4; CDR3nt: TGCAGCGTACGGGGTATAGATGAAAAACTGTTTTTT; CDR3aa: CSVRGIDEKLFF
d_gene: -; v_gene: TRBV9; abundance: -; j_gene: TRBJ1-4; CDR3nt: TGTGCCAGCAGCACCAACGGACAGCCTTCTAATGAAAAACTGTTTTTT; CDR3aa: CASSTNGQPSNEKLFF
d_gene: -; v_gene: TRBV4-2; abundance: -; j_gene: TRBJ1-5; CDR3nt: TGTGCCAGCAGCGCAGGGCGTGCGGGGCCTACTCCCTACAATCAGCCCCAGCATTTT; CDR3aa: CASSAGRAGPTPYNQPQHF
d_gene: -; v_gene: TRBV5-4; abundance: -; j_gene: TRBJ2-5; CDR3nt: TGTGCCAGCAGCTTGGGAAGGGGATGGGAGACCCAGTACTTC; CDR3aa: CASSLGRGWETQYF
d_gene: -; v_gene: TRBV7-2; abundance: -; j_gene: TRBJ2-4; CDR3nt: TGTGCCAGCAGCACCCACAGTGCTCAGGGCAAAAACATTCAGTACTTC; CDR3aa: CASSTHSAQGKNIQYF
d_gene: TRBD1; v_gene: TRBV7-8; abundance: -; j_gene: TRBJ1-6; CDR3nt: TGTGCCAGCAGCCAAGTGGGACAGATTAATTCACCCCTCCACTTT; CDR3aa: CASSQVGQINSPLHF
d_gene: -; v_gene: TRBV27; abundance: -; j_gene: TRBJ1-1; CDR3nt: TGTGCCAGCAGATTCCAGGGGTGGAGTACTGAAGCTTTCTTT; CDR3aa: CASRFQGWSTEAFF
d_gene: TRBD1; v_gene: TRBV9; abundance: once; j_gene: TRBJ1-6; CDR3nt: TGTGCCAGCAGCAATCCACTGGGACAGGGGAATAATTCACCCCTCCACTTT; CDR3aa: CASSNPLGQGNNSPLHF
d_gene: TRBD1; v_gene: TRBV7-2; abundance: -; j_gene: TRBJ2-5; CDR3nt: TGTGCCAGCAGCGAGGGACAGGGGGTCCAAGAGACCCAGTACTTC; CDR3aa: CASSEGQGVQETQYF
d_gene: TRBD1; v_gene: TRBV24-1; abundance: -; j_gene: TRBJ2-7; CDR3nt: TGTGCCACCAGTGACCCGGGACAGGGGGCGAGGGAGCAGTACTTC; CDR3aa: CATSDPGQGAREQYF
d_gene: TRBD2; v_gene: TRBV28; abundance: -; j_gene: TRBJ2-1; CDR3nt: TGTGCCAGTCGACTAGCGATCTACAATGAGCAGTTCTTC; CDR3aa: CASRLAIYNEQFF
d_gene: -; v_gene: TRBV19; abundance: -; j_gene: TRBJ2-3; CDR3nt: TGTGCCAGTAGTATATCGACTAGGGGCAGAACAGATACGCAGTATTTT; CDR3aa: CASSISTRGRTDTQYF
d_gene: TRBD1; v_gene: TRBV18; abundance: -; j_gene: TRBJ1-1; CDR3nt: TGTGCCAGCTCACCAACAGGGGGCGGCGGGAACACTGAAGCTTTCTTT; CDR3aa: CASSPTGGGGNTEAFF
d_gene: -; v_gene: TRBV7-9; abundance: few; j_gene: TRBJ1-4; CDR3nt: TGTGCCAGCAGCTCACAGGGTATTCAGGAAAAACTGTTTTTT; CDR3aa: CASSSQGIQEKLFF
d_gene: -; v_gene: TRBV5-1; abundance: -; j_gene: TRBJ2-7; CDR3nt: TGCGCCAGCAGCTTGGCCGCAGGGGACTACGAGCAGTACTTC; CDR3aa: CASSLAAGDYEQYF
d_gene: -; v_gene: TRBV24-1; abundance: -; j_gene: TRBJ2-7; CDR3nt: TGTGCCACCAGTGTCGGGTCGTCCTACGAGCAGTACTTC; CDR3aa: CATSVGSSYEQYF
d_gene: TRBD2; v_gene: TRBV28; abundance: -; j_gene: TRBJ2-3; CDR3nt: TGTGCCAGCAGTTTACGTAGGGGACTAGGGACTAGCACAGATACGCAGTATTTT; CDR3aa: CASSLRRGLGTSTDTQYF
d_gene: -; v_gene: TRBV7-9; abundance: few; j_gene: TRBJ2-2; CDR3nt: TGTGCCAGCAGTGACATTAGAGTAGCCGGGGAGCTGTTTTTT; CDR3aa: CASSDIRVAGELFF
d_gene: TRBD1; v_gene: TRBV7-9; abundance: -; j_gene: TRBJ1-6; CDR3nt: TGTGCCAGCAGCTCGGGACAGTATAATTCACCCCTCCACTTT; CDR3aa: CASSSGQYNSPLHF
d_gene: -; v_gene: TRBV5-1; abundance: -; j_gene: TRBJ1-1; CDR3nt: TGCGCCAGCATCCTCCCGACGGGGAACACTGAAGCTTTCTTT; CDR3aa: CASILPTGNTEAFF
d_gene: -; v_gene: TRBV6-1; abundance: -; j_gene: TRBJ2-2; CDR3nt: TGTGCCAGCAGTGAAGCGCGGGTGGTGGAGCTGTTTTTT; CDR3aa: CASSEARVVELFF
d_gene: TRBD1; v_gene: TRBV28; abundance: -; j_gene: TRBJ2-1; CDR3nt: TGTGCCAGCAGGGGGACCGGGACAGGGGGCTACAATGAGCAGTTCTTC; CDR3aa: CASRGTGTGGYNEQFF
d_gene: TRBD1; v_gene: TRBV10-3; abundance: -; j_gene: TRBJ1-2; CDR3nt: TGTGCCATCAGCGGGGGACAGGGGGCGAACTATGGCTACACCTTC; CDR3aa: CAISGGQGANYGYTF
d_gene: -; v_gene: TRBV28; abundance: -; j_gene: TRBJ2-2; CDR3nt: TGTGCCAGCGCAACCCCAGGGGGGCCGGCCGGGGAGCTGTTTTTT; CDR3aa: CASATPGGPAGELFF
d_gene: -; v_gene: TRBV30; abundance: -; j_gene: TRBJ1-1; CDR3nt: TGTGCCTGGAGTGGGCAGGCCCACACTGAAGCTTTCTTT; CDR3aa: CAWSGQAHTEAFF
d_gene: -; v_gene: TRBV28; abundance: -; j_gene: TRBJ1-5; CDR3nt: TGTGCCAGCAGCATAGGGGGACAAAGGAATCAGCCCCAGCATTTT; CDR3aa: CASSIGGQRNQPQHF
d_gene: TRBD1; v_gene: TRBV6-5; abundance: -; j_gene: TRBJ1-5; CDR3nt: TGTGCCAGCAGTTCTTCCGGGACAGGGGATTCTCAGCCCCAGCATTTT; CDR3aa: CASSSSGTGDSQPQHF
d_gene: TRBD1; v_gene: TRBV7-9; abundance: -; j_gene: TRBJ2-7; CDR3nt: TGTGCCACCTATCCGGGACAGGGGGACGAGCAGTACTTC; CDR3aa: CATYPGQGDEQYF
d_gene: -; v_gene: TRBV10-3; abundance: -; j_gene: TRBJ1-1; CDR3nt: TGTGCCATCTCTACAGTGAACACTGAAGCTTTCTTT; CDR3aa: CAISTVNTEAFF
d_gene: -; v_gene: TRBV19; abundance: -; j_gene: TRBJ1-2; CDR3nt: TGTGCCAGTAGTACCCCGACAGGAAATGGCTACACCTTC; CDR3aa: CASSTPTGNGYTF
d_gene: -; v_gene: TRBV5-6; abundance: few; j_gene: TRBJ2-5; CDR3nt: TGTGCCAGCAGCCGACTGTCCCAAGAGACCCAGTACTTC; CDR3aa: CASSRLSQETQYF
d_gene: -; v_gene: TRBV19; abundance: once; j_gene: TRBJ2-7; CDR3nt: TGTGCCAGTAGTATCCAGGGGGGTTACGAGCAGTACTTC; CDR3aa: CASSIQGGYEQYF
d_gene: TRBD1; v_gene: TRBV30; abundance: -; j_gene: TRBJ1-5; CDR3nt: TGTGCCTGGAGGGGGACAGGAAGGAATCAGCCCCAGCATTTT; CDR3aa: CAWRGTGRNQPQHF
d_gene: -; v_gene: TRBV9; abundance: -; j_gene: TRBJ2-7; CDR3nt: TGTGCCAGCAGCGTAGTTCCGGGGGATTTGTACGAGCAGTACTTC; CDR3aa: CASSVVPGDLYEQYF
d_gene: -; v_gene: TRBV29-1; abundance: -; j_gene: TRBJ1-2; CDR3nt: TGCAGCGTTGAAGCCCGAGAGGGATACGATGGCTACACCTTC; CDR3aa: CSVEAREGYDGYTF
d_gene: -; v_gene: TRBV27; abundance: -; j_gene: TRBJ1-2; CDR3nt: TGTGCCAGCAGTTCGGCAGGCCAGATAGGTGGCTACACCTTC; CDR3aa: CASSSAGQIGGYTF
d_gene: TRBD1; v_gene: TRBV2; abundance: few; j_gene: TRBJ1-6; CDR3nt: TGTGCCATCCGACAGGGGACAGGGAGTTCACCCCTCCACTTT; CDR3aa: CAIRQGTGSSPLHF
d_gene: -; v_gene: TRBV7-2; abundance: -; j_gene: TRBJ1-1; CDR3nt: TGTGCCAGCAGCCCCGAGGGTGAGGCTTTCTTT; CDR3aa: CASSPEGEAFF
d_gene: -; v_gene: TRBV2; abundance: many; j_gene: TRBJ1-5; CDR3nt: TGTGCCAGCAGTGAAGCGCTTCGGGGGGGCCAGCCCCAGCATTTT; CDR3aa: CASSEALRGGQPQHF
d_gene: -; v_gene: TRBV27; abundance: -; j_gene: TRBJ2-2; CDR3nt: TGTGCCAGCAGTACGGCGGACAGAACCTCCGGGGAGCTGTTTTTT; CDR3aa: CASSTADRTSGELFF
d_gene: TRBD2; v_gene: TRBV5-1; abundance: -; j_gene: TRBJ2-7; CDR3nt: TGCGCCAGCAGCTGGACTAGCGGGGAGCCCTACGAGCAGTACTTC; CDR3aa: CASSWTSGEPYEQYF